A single sample is the source of the 18 T cell receptor beta chains below, sequenced in a study of shared clonotypes between healthy human individuals. TCRdb keeps only in-frame clones here, not all; method: immunoSEQ multiplex PCR. The data hold more than 2,000,000 clones, with 80% to 95% observed a single time. Material: naive CD4+ T cells from PBMCs. Noted subset: CD45RA+ positively selected. The origin of the receptors is a man in his late teens or twenties in good health. Some clones in this sample may be carry-over from other donors' samples.

The DNA for the CDR3 is TGTGCCAGCAGCGAACAGGGGGCGCGGTACAATGAGCAGTTCTTC. It is translated as CASSEQGARYNEQFF. The chain links TRBV9 to TRBJ2-1, with 9 bases lining up with TRBD1. V dropped 3 bases and J dropped 4; count of bases not matched to a gene: 5. The length of the CDR3 is 15 residues. Germline CDR1 and CDR2: SGDLS and YYNGEE.

The chain uses TRBV18 and TRBJ2-2; possible D gene TRBD1, 6 bases. CDR1 and CDR2 (germline): KGHSH, LQKENI. V lost 4 bases, J lost 2 bases, and 8 bases lay in between. CDR3 length: 14 residues. The CDR3 DNA reads as TGTGCCAGCTCACAGGGGACAAACACCGGGGAGCTGTTTTTT. This translates into CASSQGTNTGELFF. Full variable domain (rest looked up from reference TRBV18 and TRBJ2-2): NAGVMQNPRHLVRRRGQEARLRCSPMKGHSHVYWYRQLPEEGLKFMVYLQKENIIDESGMPKERFSAEFPKEGPSILRIQQVVRGDSAAYFCASSQGTNTGELFFGEGSRLTVL.

This clone was seen only once. V gene TRBV5-1 combines with J gene TRBJ2-1; D not certain. CDR3 length equals 14 residues. Trimming cost V 1 base and J 2 bases, with 7 bases left between them. Germline V gene sequence: CDR1 SGHRS, CDR2 YFSETQ. This chain's CDR3 is CASSLQATYNEQFF. The DNA of the CDR3 is TGCGCCAGCAGCTTGCAGGCGACCTACAATGAGCAGTTCTTC.

CDR3 sequence: CASRTEREVGNEQFF. The CDR3 bases are TGTGCCAGCAGAACAGAGCGGGAGGTCGGCAATGAGCAGTTCTTC. The genes are TRBV27 and TRBJ2-1, with 9 bases that match TRBD2. The germline V gene encodes CDR1 MNHEY and CDR2 SMNVEV (reference sequence). The CDR3 sequence is 15 residues long. V shed 6 bases and J 6 bases; nucleotides not matched to a gene: 9.

The chain couples TRBV27 to TRBJ2-7; TRBD1 might be the D (6 bases). CDR3 length: 13 amino acids. From germline, CDR1 is MNHEY and CDR2 SMNVEV (reference sequence). V was clipped by 6 bases and J by 3 bases, with 12 bases between them. CDR3 residues: CASRTTGNYEQYF. As DNA, the CDR3 is TGTGCCAGCAGGACTACAGGGAACTACGAGCAGTACTTC.

This clone turned up a few times. This sequence joins TRBV4-1 and TRBJ1-1; D not certain. Germline CDR1 MGHRA, CDR2 YSYEKL. The CDR3 is 15 amino acids. V dropped 0 bases and J dropped 0 bases, with 8 bases sitting between them. This CDR3 is CASSQEHPMNTEAFF. The CDR3 bases are TGCGCCAGCAGCCAAGAGCACCCAATGAACACTGAAGCTTTCTTT.

The chain carries TRBV25-1 and TRBJ2-1; D tentatively reads TRBD1 or TRBD2 (6 bases each). In germline, CDR1 is MGHDK, CDR2 SYGVNS. The CDR3 covers 14 residues. The V end lost 3 bases, the J end lost 7 bases, and 13 bases lay between the germline ends. CDR3 in amino acids: CASSDNRRGNEQFF. In DNA form, the CDR3 reads TGTGCCAGCAGTGATAATCGGAGGGGGAATGAGCAGTTCTTC.

The gene calls are TRBV28 and TRBJ1-2, with no clear D. CDR3 length: 13 residues. V lost 7 bases and J 4 bases, leaving 13 bases between the germline ends. The germline gives CDR1 MDHEN, CDR2 SYDVKM. This CDR3 reads CASNREGIYGYTF. Here the CDR3 DNA reads TGTGCCAGCAACAGAGAGGGTATCTATGGCTACACCTTC.

The chain has TRBV29-1 and TRBJ2-1; 8 bases align to TRBD2. The CDR3 length is 13 residues. CDR1 SQVTM and CDR2 ANQGSEA come from the germline V gene. Unmatched junction bases numbered 6, after V lost 2 bases and J lost 9 bases. CDR3 nucleotides: TGCAGCGTTGAAAGAGCGGGAGAGGTTGAGCAGTTCTTC. The encoded protein is CSVERAGEVEQFF.

Only one count was recorded for this clone. The V call is TRBV2, the J call TRBJ1-2; D is unclear. V was clipped by 6 bases and J by 4 bases, with 6 bases between them. Germline V gene lookup returns CDR1 SNHLY and CDR2 FYNNEI. This CDR3 spans 11 amino acids. CDR3 protein: CASRGGYGYTF. The CDR3 nucleotides read TGTGCCAGCAGGGGAGGCTATGGCTACACCTTC.

This chain joins TRBV5-1 and TRBJ2-7; D possibly corresponds to TRBD1 (5 bases). From germline, CDR1 is SGHRS and CDR2 YFSETQ. V was pared by 2 bases and J by 3 bases, with 9 bases between. CDR3 size: 13 residues. The CDR3 sequence is CASSLLTGYEQYF. In DNA, the CDR3 is TGCGCCAGCAGCTTACTAACAGGCTACGAGCAGTACTTC.

This sequence joins TRBV7-6 and TRBJ2-1; TRBD2 matches at 11 bases. V was pared by 4 bases and J by 4 bases, with 3 bases of the junction left unmatched. The germline V gene encodes CDR1 SGHVS and CDR2 FNYEAQ. The CDR3 contains 15 residues. This CDR3 reads CASSSGTSGYNEQFF. CDR3 nucleotide sequence: TGTGCCAGCAGCTCCGGGACTAGCGGATACAATGAGCAGTTCTTC.

The CDR3 nucleotides read TGTGCCAGCAGTTTAAGAGGAACAACTAATGAAAAACTGTTTTTT. This sequence encodes CASSLRGTTNEKLFF. The V gene is TRBV27, the J gene TRBJ1-4; D is uncertain. V was clipped by 2 bases and J by 0 bases, with 7 bases between them. CDR3 length: 15 amino acids. Per germline, CDR1 MNHEY and CDR2 SMNVEV (reference sequence).

Only a few counts were recorded for this clone. The chain joins TRBV7-9 to TRBJ1-5; 10 nucleotides agree with TRBD1. This CDR3 region has 15 residues. J was trimmed by 2 bases and V by 5 bases; bases with no gene match: 3. The germline V gene has CDR1 SEHNR and CDR2 FQNEAQ (reference sequence). The CDR3 nucleotides read TGTGCCAGCAGCGACGGGACAGGGGGCAATCAGCCCCAGCATTTT. Encoded protein: CASSDGTGGNQPQHF. The entire variable domain, with the rest obtained from reference TRBV7-9 and TRBJ1-5, is as follows: DTGVSQNPRHKITKRGQNVTFRCDPISEHNRLYWYRQTLGQGPEFLTYFQNEAQLEKSRLLSDRFSAERPKGSFSTLEIQRTEQGDSAMYLCASSDGTGGNQPQHFGDGTRLSIL.

The chain joins TRBV9 to TRBJ2-2; D could derive from TRBD1 or TRBD2 (6 bases each). CDR1 and CDR2 from the germline V gene are SGDLS and YYNGEE. The V gene lost 0 bases and the J gene lost 7 bases, with 10 bases spanning the gap. The CDR3 length is 14 residues. Here the CDR3 reads CASSVGGAFGELFF. The CDR3 DNA follows: TGTGCCAGCAGCGTAGGGGGGGCCTTCGGGGAGCTGTTTTTT.

V usage is TRBV30 and J usage is TRBJ2-7; D gene uncertain. The CDR3 is 12 residues long. In germline, CDR1 is GTSNPN, CDR2 SVGIG (reference sequence). Trimming pared 3 bases from V and 10 bases from J, leaving 16 bases between. As DNA, the CDR3 is TGTGCCTGGAGCCCCGGGTCGGAAACCCAGTACTTC. This sequence encodes CAWSPGSETQYF.

This clone was seen a single time. The chain recombines TRBV6-1 with TRBJ2-1; the match to TRBD1 covers 11 bases. Germline V lookup: CDR1 MNHNS, CDR2 SASEGT. CDR3 length: 15 residues. V trimming: 4 bases; J trimming: 3 bases; junction bases outside the gene matches: 2. The CDR3 loop reads CASSAGTGGYNEQFF. CDR3 DNA sequence: TGTGCCAGCAGTGCCGGGACAGGGGGCTACAATGAGCAGTTCTTC.

V is TRBV7-9 and J is TRBJ2-4; TRBD1 matches 7 bases. Germline loops: CDR1 SEHNR, CDR2 FQNEAQ (reference sequence). This CDR3 is built from 16 residues. Unmatched junction bases numbered 8, after V lost 2 bases and J lost 4 bases. The CDR3 DNA sequence: TGTGCCAGCAGCTTACCGACAGGGCGAGGTAAAAACATTCAGTACTTC. This gives the protein CASSLPTGRGKNIQYF.